This TCR beta chain was recovered during a study of T cell responses to AZD1222 COVID-19 vaccine. Study as a whole: Second-dose groups at about 4 or about 12 weeks were pooled. General study findings and limits: Recipients of two AZD1222 doses showed rising Spike-specific TCR breadth and depth. Donors in the cohort were predominantly white British and more often female, and clonal diversity was possibly underestimated. After the peak T cell response, and only then, were repertoires sampled.

Points on this clone: The antigen is undetermined.

The CDR3 totals 12 residues. V was pared by 0 bases and J by 8 bases, with 7 bases between. CDR1 SGHTA and CDR2 FQGNSA come from the germline V gene. Assay used: immunoSEQ multiplex PCR; TCRdb lists only in-frame clones, some missing. The sample lists 150,000 to 200,000 clones; around 93% were seen once. The rearrangement links TRBV7-2 to TRBJ1-2; D not certain. The source is an adult in good health. The sequencing here drew on peripheral blood, taken on day 0 of AZD1222 vaccination. The CDR3 reads CASSLAFGGYTF. The CDR3 coding sequence is TGTGCCAGCAGCTTAGCTTTTGGAGGCTACACCTTC.